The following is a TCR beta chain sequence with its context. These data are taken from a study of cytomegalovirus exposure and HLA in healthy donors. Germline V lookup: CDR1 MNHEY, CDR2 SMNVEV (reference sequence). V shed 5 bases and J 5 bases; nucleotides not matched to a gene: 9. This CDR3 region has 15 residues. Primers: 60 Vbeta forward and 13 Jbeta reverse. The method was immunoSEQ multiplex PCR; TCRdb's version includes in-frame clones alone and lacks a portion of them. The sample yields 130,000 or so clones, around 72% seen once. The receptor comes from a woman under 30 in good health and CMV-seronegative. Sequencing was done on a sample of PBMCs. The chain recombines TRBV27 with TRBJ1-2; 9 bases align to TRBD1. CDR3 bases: TGTGCCAGCAGTCCTGCCGGGACAGGGCTATATGGCTACACCTTC. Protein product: CASSPAGTGLYGYTF.